One sample yielded the 2 T cell receptor beta chains listed below, sequenced in a study of shared clonotypes between healthy human individuals. Naive-designated CD8 cells lacked CD45RO, were positively enriched for CCR7, and omitted terminally differentiated effector memory CD45RA+ cells. Assay: immunoSEQ multiplex PCR; the TCRdb copy retains only in-frame clones and omits some. The table has 1.5 million to 2.5 million clones, about 95% seen once. The sequencing input was naive CD8+ T cells sorted from blood. These receptors originate from a man aged 18 to 29 in good health.

The chain is built from TRBV13 and TRBJ1-1, with TRBD1 matching 11 bases. CDR1 and CDR2 (germline): PRHDT, FYEKMQ (reference sequence). The CDR3 is 17 residues long. With V trimmed by 5 bases and J by 3 bases, 11 bases remained unmatched. DNA for the CDR3: TGTGCCAGCAGCGATACCGGGACAGGGGGTAGGTACACTGAAGCTTTCTTT. Translating it yields CASSDTGTGGRYTEAFF.

CDR3 nucleotides: TGCGCCAGCAGCGGTTATGGGACAGGGGACGAGCAGTACTTC. Residues: CASSGYGTGDEQYF. This chain uses TRBV5-1 with TRBJ2-7, with 10 bases aligning to TRBD1. The V gene's germline CDR1 is SGHRS and CDR2 YFSETQ. Trimming removed 4 bases from V and 5 bases from J; junction bases left unmatched: 6. This CDR3 contains 14 residues.